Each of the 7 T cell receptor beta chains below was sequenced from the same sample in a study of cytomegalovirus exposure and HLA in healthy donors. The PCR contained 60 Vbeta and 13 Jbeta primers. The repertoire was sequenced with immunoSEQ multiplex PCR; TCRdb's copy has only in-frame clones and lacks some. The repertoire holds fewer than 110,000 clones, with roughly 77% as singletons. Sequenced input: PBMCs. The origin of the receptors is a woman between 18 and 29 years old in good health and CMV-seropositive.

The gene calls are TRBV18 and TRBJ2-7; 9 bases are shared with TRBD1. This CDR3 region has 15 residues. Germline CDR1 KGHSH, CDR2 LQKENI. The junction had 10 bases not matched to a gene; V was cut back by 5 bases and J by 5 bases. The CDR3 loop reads CASSVGQGLPNEQYF. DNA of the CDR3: TGTGCCAGCTCAGTCGGACAGGGGCTCCCAAACGAGCAGTACTTC. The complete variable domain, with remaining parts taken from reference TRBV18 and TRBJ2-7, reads NAGVMQNPRHLVRRRGQEARLRCSPMKGHSHVYWYRQLPEEGLKFMVYLQKENIIDESGMPKERFSAEFPKEGPSILRIQQVVRGDSAAYFCASSVGQGLPNEQYFGPGTRLTVT.

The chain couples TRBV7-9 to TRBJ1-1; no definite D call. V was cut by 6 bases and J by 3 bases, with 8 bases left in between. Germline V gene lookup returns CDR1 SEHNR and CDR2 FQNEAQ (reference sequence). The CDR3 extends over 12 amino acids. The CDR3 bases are TGTGCCAGCAGTGCCCGGGACACTGAAGCTTTCTTT. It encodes CASSARDTEAFF.

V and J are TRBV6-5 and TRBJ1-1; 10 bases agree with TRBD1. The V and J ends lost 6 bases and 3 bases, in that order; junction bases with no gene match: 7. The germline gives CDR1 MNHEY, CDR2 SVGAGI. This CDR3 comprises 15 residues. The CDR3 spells CASRRTGGLHTEAFF. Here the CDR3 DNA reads TGTGCCAGCAGGCGGACAGGGGGTCTCCACACTGAAGCTTTCTTT.

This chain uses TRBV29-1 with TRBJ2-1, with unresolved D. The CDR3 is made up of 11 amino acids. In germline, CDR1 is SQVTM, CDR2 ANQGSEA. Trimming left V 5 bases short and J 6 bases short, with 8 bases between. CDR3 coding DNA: TGCAGCGTTCCGTCGGGCAATGAGCAGTTCTTC. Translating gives CSVPSGNEQFF.

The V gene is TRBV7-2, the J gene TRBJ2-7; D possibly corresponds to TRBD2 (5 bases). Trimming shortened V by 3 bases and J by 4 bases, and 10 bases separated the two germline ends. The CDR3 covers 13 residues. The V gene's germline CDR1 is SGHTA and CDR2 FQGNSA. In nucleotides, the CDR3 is TGTGCCAGCAGCTTCGCTAGCCAATACGAGCAGTACTTC. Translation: CASSFASQYEQYF. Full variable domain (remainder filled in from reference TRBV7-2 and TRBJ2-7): GAGVSQSPSNKVTEKGKDVELRCDPISGHTALYWYRQSLGQGLEFLIYFQGNSAPDKSGLPSDRFSAERTGGSVSTLTIQRTQQEDSAVYLCASSFASQYEQYFGPGTRLTVT.

The CDR3 DNA reads TGTGCCAGCTCCGAGGGGACTAATCAGCCCCAGCATTTT. Translation: CASSEGTNQPQHF. The chain employs TRBV18 and TRBJ1-5; the D gene is possibly TRBD1 (5 bases). This CDR3 spans 13 amino acids. Germline CDR1 KGHSH, CDR2 LQKENI. V was cut by 6 bases and J by 4 bases, with 10 bases left in between.

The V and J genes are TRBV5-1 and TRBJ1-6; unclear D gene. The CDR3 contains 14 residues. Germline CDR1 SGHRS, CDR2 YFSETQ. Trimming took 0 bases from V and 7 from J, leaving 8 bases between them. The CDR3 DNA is TGCGCCAGCAGCTTGGGCAGTACGAATTCACCCCTCCACTTT. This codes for CASSLGSTNSPLHF. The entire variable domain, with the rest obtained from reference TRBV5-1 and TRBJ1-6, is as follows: KAGVTQTPRYLIKTRGQQVTLSCSPISGHRSVSWYQQTPGQGLQFLFEYFSETQRNKGNFPGRFSGRQFSNSRSEMNVSTLELGDSALYLCASSLGSTNSPLHFGNGTRLTVT.